Listed below are T cell receptor beta chains from one sample, sequenced in a study of OX40 agonist ivuxolimab in advanced cancers. The table came from immunoSEQ multiplex PCR; TCRdb's copy has only in-frame clones and leaves some out. The repertoire holds 40,000 to 45,000 clones, with 70% to 90% as singletons. Material: CD4+ or CD8+ T cells sorted from blood, obtained in a trial of the OX40 agonist ivuxolimab. Every receptor here comes from an adult with an advanced solid tumor such as melanoma, head and neck, liver or kidney cancer. Both conserved end residues are part of each CDR3. A D gene is named only where the DNA matches it firmly.

J | V | D | DNA | CDR3
TRBJ2-1 | TRBV5-1 | TRBD1 | TGCGCCAGCAGCGAACCAGGGGGCACTGAGCAGTTCTTC | CASSEPGGTEQFF
TRBJ2-1 | TRBV19 | TRBD2 | TGTGCCAGTAGTATAGAGGGGCGGGAGCGTCAACACAATGAGCAGTTCTTC | CASSIEGRERQHNEQFF
TRBJ2-6 | TRBV18 | . | TGTGCCAGCTCACCACTAGGCCAGGGGATGGGGGCCAACGTCCTGACTTTC | CASSPLGQGMGANVLTF
TRBJ2-3 | TRBV11-3 | . | TGTGCCAGCAGCTGGGGGGCGGGACGCTCGGATACGCAGTATTTT | CASSWGAGRSDTQYF
TRBJ2-7 | TRBV9 | TRBD1 | TGTGCCAGCAGCGTCTCCCACAGGGGCGAGCAGTACTTC | CASSVSHRGEQYF
TRBJ2-1 | TRBV7-8 | TRBD2 | TGTGCCAGCAGCTTCGGGGGGAGTGCGAATGAGCAGTTCTTC | CASSFGGSANEQFF
TRBJ2-1 | TRBV7-6 | TRBD2 | TGTGCCAGCAGCTCGTTAGCGGGAGACACTGAGCAGTTCTTC | CASSSLAGDTEQFF
TRBJ1-1 | TRBV18 | . | TGTGCCAGCTCATTCGGATCCCCCACGGGCGACACTGAAGCTTTCTTT | CASSFGSPTGDTEAFF
TRBJ2-7 | TRBV28 | TRBD2 | TGTGCCAGCAGTTTGAGCGGGCGGGGGGTTTACGAGCAGTACTTC | CASSLSGRGVYEQYF
TRBJ2-3 | TRBV7-3 | . | TGTGCCAGCAGCCAAGGGTGGGCCACAGATACGCAGTATTTT | CASSQGWATDTQYF